The 7 T cell receptor beta chains below were found in one sample sequenced in a study of T cell responses to AZD1222 COVID-19 vaccine. Sequenced by immunoSEQ multiplex PCR; TCRdb stores in-frame clones only, minus some. Of 90,000 to 150,000 clones detected, less than 90% appear once; the ten largest clones hold about 10%. This material consisted of peripheral blood, taken on day 0 of AZD1222 vaccination. Receptor source: an adult in good health.

This clone is labeled medium-sized. The chain is built from TRBV4-2 and TRBJ2-2; no definite D call. V lost 6 bases and J 0 bases, leaving 8 bases between the germline ends. The germline gives CDR1 LGHNA, CDR2 YNFKEQ. The CDR3 runs 14 residues. CDR3 in amino acids: CASRFGANTGELFF. The CDR3 bases are TGTGCCAGCAGATTCGGAGCGAACACCGGGGAGCTGTTTTTT.

The rearrangement links TRBV7-3 to TRBJ1-1; D is uncertain. The CDR3 consists of 14 residues. V was pared by 2 bases and J by 0 bases, with 7 bases between. Germline lookup yields CDR1 SGHTA and CDR2 FQGTGA. This CDR3 is CASSLEMVNTEAFF. The CDR3 DNA is TGTGCCAGCAGCTTAGAGATGGTGAACACTGAAGCTTTCTTT.

The chain is built from TRBV25-1 and TRBJ2-3, with D possibly TRBD2 on 5 matching bases. Germline V gives CDR1 MGHDK, CDR2 SYGVNS. The ends were cut back, 5 bases at V and 1 base at J, with 10 bases in the middle. The CDR3 consists of 14 residues. For the CDR3, the DNA is TGTGCCAGCAGTTCCCCGGAGGGCACAGATACGCAGTATTTT. Translation gives CASSSPEGTDTQYF.

The chain links TRBV4-2 to TRBJ2-1; 9 nucleotides agree with TRBD2. CDR3 length equals 16 residues. Germline V gene sequence: CDR1 LGHNA, CDR2 YNFKEQ. Trimming removed 0 bases from V and 5 bases from J; junction bases left unmatched: 5. CDR3 sequence reads: CASSQEAGGANNEQFF. The CDR3 nucleotides are TGTGCCAGCAGCCAAGAAGCGGGAGGAGCGAACAATGAGCAGTTCTTC.

The V gene is TRBV28, the J gene TRBJ2-1, with D unclear. The length of the CDR3 is 12 residues. With 2 bases removed from V and 8 bases from J, the gap between germline ends came to 7 bases. CDR1 is MDHEN, CDR2 SYDVKM, per germline. CDR3 sequence: CASSLAVDEQFF. The CDR3 DNA reads as TGTGCCAGCAGTTTAGCGGTTGATGAGCAGTTCTTC.

V is TRBV14 and J is TRBJ1-1, with no clear D. Germline values: CDR1 SGHDN, CDR2 FVKESK. This CDR3 contains 14 residues. V dropped 2 bases and J dropped 4 bases, with 11 bases sitting between them. CDR3 in amino acids: CASSQSSVGTEAFF. In nucleotides, the CDR3 is TGTGCCAGCAGCCAATCGAGTGTGGGCACTGAAGCTTTCTTT.

The chain recombines TRBV28 with TRBJ1-5; 9 positions agree with TRBD1. CDR3 length: 16 amino acids. V was pared by 3 bases and J by 5 bases, with 8 bases of the junction left unmatched. Germline CDR1 reads MDHEN; CDR2 reads SYDVKM. CDR3 amino acids: CASSFLGQGLYQPQHF. CDR3 DNA sequence: TGTGCCAGCAGTTTCTTGGGACAGGGATTGTATCAGCCCCAGCATTTT.